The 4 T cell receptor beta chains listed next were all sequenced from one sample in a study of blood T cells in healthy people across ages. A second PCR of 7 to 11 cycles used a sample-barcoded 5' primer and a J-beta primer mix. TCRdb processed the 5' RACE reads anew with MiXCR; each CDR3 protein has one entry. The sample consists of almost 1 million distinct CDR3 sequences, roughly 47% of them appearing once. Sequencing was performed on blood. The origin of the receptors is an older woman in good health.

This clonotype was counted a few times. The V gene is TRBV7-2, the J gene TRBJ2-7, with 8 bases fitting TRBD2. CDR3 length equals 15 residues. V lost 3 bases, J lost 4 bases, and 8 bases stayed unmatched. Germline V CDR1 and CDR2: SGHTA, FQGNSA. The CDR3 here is CASSFRRGGRYEQYF. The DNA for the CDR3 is TGTGCCAGCAGCTTCCGGCGGGGCGGGAGGTACGAGCAGTACTTC. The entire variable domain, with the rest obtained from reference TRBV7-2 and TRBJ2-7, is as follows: GAGVSQSPSNKVTEKGKDVELRCDPISGHTALYWYRQSLGQGLEFLIYFQGNSAPDKSGLPSDRFSAERTGGSVSTLTIQRTQQEDSAVYLCASSFRRGGRYEQYFGPGTRLTVT.

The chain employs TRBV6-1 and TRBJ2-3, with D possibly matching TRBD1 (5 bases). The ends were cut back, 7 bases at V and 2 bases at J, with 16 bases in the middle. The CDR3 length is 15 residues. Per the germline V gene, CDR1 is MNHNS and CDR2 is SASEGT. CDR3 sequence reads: CASNDRGLFTDTQYF. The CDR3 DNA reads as TGTGCCAGCAATGATAGGGGTCTCTTCACAGATACGCAGTATTTT.

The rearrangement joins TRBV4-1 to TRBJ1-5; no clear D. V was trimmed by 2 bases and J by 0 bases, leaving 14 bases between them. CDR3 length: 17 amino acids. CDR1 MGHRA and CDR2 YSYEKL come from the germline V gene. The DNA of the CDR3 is TGCGCCAGCAGCCAATTGCCCCCAGCATATAGCAATCAGCCCCAGCATTTT. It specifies CASSQLPPAYSNQPQHF.

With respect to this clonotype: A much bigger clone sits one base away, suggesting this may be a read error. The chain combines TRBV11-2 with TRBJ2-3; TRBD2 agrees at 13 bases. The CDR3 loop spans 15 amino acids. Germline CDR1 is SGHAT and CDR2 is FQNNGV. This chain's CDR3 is CASSAGLAGADAQYF. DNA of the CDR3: TGTGCCAGCAGCGCCGGACTAGCGGGAGCAGATGCGCAGTATTTT. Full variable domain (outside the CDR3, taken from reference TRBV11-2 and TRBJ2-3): EAGVAQSPRYKIIEKRQSVAFWCNPISGHATLYWYQQILGQGPKLLIQFQNNGVVDDSQLPKDRFSAERLKGVDSTLKIQPAKLEDSAVYLCASSAGLAGADAQYFGPGTRLTVL.